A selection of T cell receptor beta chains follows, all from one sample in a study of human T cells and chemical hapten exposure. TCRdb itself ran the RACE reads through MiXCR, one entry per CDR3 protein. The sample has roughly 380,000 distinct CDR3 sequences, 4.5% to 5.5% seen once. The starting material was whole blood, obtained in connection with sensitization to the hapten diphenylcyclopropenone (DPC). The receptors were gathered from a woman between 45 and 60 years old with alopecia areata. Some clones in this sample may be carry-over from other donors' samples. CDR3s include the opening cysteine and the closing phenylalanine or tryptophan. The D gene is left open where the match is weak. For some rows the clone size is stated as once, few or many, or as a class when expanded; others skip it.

CDR3nt: TGTGCCAGCAGTTTAATGGGAGGGCCCTCCTACGAGCAGTACTTC
CDR3aa: CASSLMGGPSYEQYF
d_gene: TRBD2
v_gene: TRBV12-3/TRBV12-4
j_gene: TRBJ2-7
abundance: many

CDR3nt: TGCGCCAGCAGCTGGACAGGGGGCTCTGGAAACACCATATATTTT
CDR3aa: CASSWTGGSGNTIYF
d_gene: TRBD1
v_gene: TRBV5-1
j_gene: TRBJ1-3
abundance: once

CDR3nt: TGTGCCAGCAGCTTAGGAGGGACAGGGTTTGGCTACACCTTC
CDR3aa: CASSLGGTGFGYTF
d_gene: TRBD1
v_gene: TRBV7-8
j_gene: TRBJ1-2
abundance: many

CDR3nt: TGCAGCGCCCTACAGGGGAGGGCTGAGCAGTTCTTC
CDR3aa: CSALQGRAEQFF
d_gene: NA
v_gene: TRBV29-1
j_gene: TRBJ2-1
abundance: NA

CDR3nt: TGTGCCAGCATGGGCGGGAAAAAAGAGACCCAGTACTTC
CDR3aa: CASMGGKKETQYF
d_gene: NA
v_gene: TRBV6-1
j_gene: TRBJ2-5
abundance: many

CDR3nt: TGCGCCAGCAGCTTCGGACACATGAACACTGAAGCTTTCTTT
CDR3aa: CASSFGHMNTEAFF
d_gene: NA
v_gene: TRBV5-1
j_gene: TRBJ1-1
abundance: many

CDR3nt: TGCGCCAGCAGCTACGGGACTAGCGGGATCGTAGATGAGCAGTTCTTC
CDR3aa: CASSYGTSGIVDEQFF
d_gene: TRBD2
v_gene: TRBV5-1
j_gene: TRBJ2-1
abundance: many

CDR3nt: TGTGCCAGCAGCGTTGGGACAGACAAAGAGACCCAGTACTTC
CDR3aa: CASSVGTDKETQYF
d_gene: TRBD1
v_gene: TRBV9
j_gene: TRBJ2-5
abundance: many

CDR3nt: TGTGCCAGCAGTTTATCGGGGCGGGGTGCGGGCTCTGGAAACACCATATATTTT
CDR3aa: CASSLSGRGAGSGNTIYF
d_gene: NA
v_gene: TRBV27
j_gene: TRBJ1-3
abundance: many

CDR3nt: TGTGCCAGCTCCACCATCCAGGGAGCAGATACGCAGTATTTT
CDR3aa: CASSTIQGADTQYF
d_gene: NA
v_gene: TRBV18
j_gene: TRBJ2-3
abundance: NA

CDR3nt: TGTGCCAGCAGCCAAGATAACTGGACTCCTGGCGAGCAGTACTTC
CDR3aa: CASSQDNWTPGEQYF
d_gene: NA
v_gene: TRBV3-1
j_gene: TRBJ2-7
abundance: NA

CDR3nt: TGTGCCAGCAGTCCTGGGACTAGCGGGAGCCACGAGCAGTACTTC
CDR3aa: CASSPGTSGSHEQYF
d_gene: TRBD2
v_gene: TRBV6-1
j_gene: TRBJ2-7
abundance: many

CDR3nt: TGCAGCAAGGCAGAGAACACCGGGGAGCTGTTTTTT
CDR3aa: CSKAENTGELFF
d_gene: NA
v_gene: TRBV29-1
j_gene: TRBJ2-2
abundance: many

CDR3nt: TGTGCCAGCAGCTTGGGCACAGGGGGAACAGGGAGTGAGCAGTTCTTC
CDR3aa: CASSLGTGGTGSEQFF
d_gene: TRBD1
v_gene: TRBV7-6
j_gene: TRBJ2-1
abundance: many

CDR3nt: TGTGCCAGCAGCCAAACCAGCGGGGGGGGTTGGCCAGATACGCAGTATTTT
CDR3aa: CASSQTSGGGWPDTQYF
d_gene: TRBD2
v_gene: TRBV4-2
j_gene: TRBJ2-3
abundance: many

CDR3nt: TGTGCCAGCTCCGGACAGAGAAACTATGGCTACACCTTC
CDR3aa: CASSGQRNYGYTF
d_gene: NA
v_gene: TRBV18
j_gene: TRBJ1-2
abundance: many

CDR3nt: TGTGCCAGCAGGGGCGGACAGGGGACCCCCTACGAGCAGTACTTC
CDR3aa: CASRGGQGTPYEQYF
d_gene: TRBD1
v_gene: TRBV5-5
j_gene: TRBJ2-7
abundance: many

CDR3nt: TGTGCCAGCAGCTTTGGACTAGCCTCCAGCACAGATACGCAATATTTT
CDR3aa: CASSFGLASSTDTQYF
d_gene: TRBD2
v_gene: TRBV7-2
j_gene: TRBJ2-3
abundance: NA

CDR3nt: TGCACCAGCAGCCACAATGAGCAGTTCTTC
CDR3aa: CTSSHNEQFF
d_gene: NA
v_gene: TRBV1
j_gene: TRBJ2-1
abundance: many

CDR3nt: TGTGCCAGCATCGCAAGCGTAGTGAGCGAGACCCAGTACTTC
CDR3aa: CASIASVVSETQYF
d_gene: NA
v_gene: TRBV25-1
j_gene: TRBJ2-5
abundance: many

CDR3nt: TGTGCCAGCAGCGTAGCTAAAGGGAACACTGAAGCTTTCTTT
CDR3aa: CASSVAKGNTEAFF
d_gene: NA
v_gene: TRBV9
j_gene: TRBJ1-1
abundance: many

CDR3nt: TGTGCCAGCAGCCCCCGCGGGAGACAGGGGAATTCACCCCTCCACTTT
CDR3aa: CASSPRGRQGNSPLHF
d_gene: TRBD1
v_gene: TRBV13
j_gene: TRBJ1-6
abundance: few

CDR3nt: TGTGCCAGCAGCTCAGGTTCCGGGCCCCAGCATTTT
CDR3aa: CASSSGSGPQHF
d_gene: NA
v_gene: TRBV14
j_gene: TRBJ1-5
abundance: few

CDR3nt: TGTGCCAGCAGAACGGGTGTCGACGGCCTCCACTTT
CDR3aa: CASRTGVDGLHF
d_gene: NA
v_gene: TRBV25-1
j_gene: TRBJ1-6
abundance: NA

CDR3nt: TGTGCCAGCAAGGGGACAGGGTCTCTCGAGCAGTACTTC
CDR3aa: CASKGTGSLEQYF
d_gene: TRBD1
v_gene: TRBV25-1
j_gene: TRBJ2-7
abundance: NA

CDR3nt: TGTGCCAGCAGCTTAGACAGAGGGGGCTTGTCAGATACGCAGTATTTT
CDR3aa: CASSLDRGGLSDTQYF
d_gene: TRBD1
v_gene: TRBV11-2
j_gene: TRBJ2-3
abundance: many

CDR3nt: TGTGCCAGCTCAGAAGGGATGTCGAACACTGAAGCTTTCTTT
CDR3aa: CASSEGMSNTEAFF
d_gene: NA
v_gene: TRBV18
j_gene: TRBJ1-1
abundance: few

CDR3nt: TGCGCCAGCAGCTTGAACTTCGACCCAGATACGCAGTATTTT
CDR3aa: CASSLNFDPDTQYF
d_gene: NA
v_gene: TRBV5-1
j_gene: TRBJ2-3
abundance: NA

CDR3nt: TGTGCCAGCTCACTTTGGACTAGCGGGGGGGCCGGAACCTACAATGAGCAGTTCTTC
CDR3aa: CASSLWTSGGAGTYNEQFF
d_gene: TRBD2
v_gene: TRBV18
j_gene: TRBJ2-1
abundance: few

CDR3nt: TGTGCCAGCACCTTGCAGGTTGGCACTGAAGCTTTCTTT
CDR3aa: CASTLQVGTEAFF
d_gene: NA
v_gene: TRBV12-3/TRBV12-4
j_gene: TRBJ1-1
abundance: many

CDR3nt: TGTGCCAGCAGCTTACCTACAGGGATTGAGCAGTTCTTC
CDR3aa: CASSLPTGIEQFF
d_gene: NA
v_gene: TRBV7-2
j_gene: TRBJ2-1
abundance: NA

CDR3nt: TGTGCCACCAGTGACACGGGGATCAACAACAATGAGCAGTTCTTC
CDR3aa: CATSDTGINNNEQFF
d_gene: NA
v_gene: TRBV24-1
j_gene: TRBJ2-1
abundance: NA

CDR3nt: TGTGCCAGCAGCCTGACGGACGGAATTGAAAAACTGTTTTTT
CDR3aa: CASSLTDGIEKLFF
d_gene: NA
v_gene: TRBV7-8
j_gene: TRBJ1-4
abundance: few

CDR3nt: TGTGCCAGCAGCAAAATCGCGGGCACAGATACGCAGTATTTT
CDR3aa: CASSKIAGTDTQYF
d_gene: NA
v_gene: TRBV21-1
j_gene: TRBJ2-3
abundance: many

CDR3nt: TGTGCCAGCAGCTTAGAGAGGGCTCCGAACACCGGGGAGCTGTTTTTT
CDR3aa: CASSLERAPNTGELFF
d_gene: NA
v_gene: TRBV7-8
j_gene: TRBJ2-2
abundance: few

CDR3nt: TGTGCCAGCTCAACAGGGTTCACCGGGGAGCTGTTTTTT
CDR3aa: CASSTGFTGELFF
d_gene: NA
v_gene: TRBV3-1
j_gene: TRBJ2-2
abundance: many

CDR3nt: TGTGCCAGCAGTTTGGGACAGGCAACTGGCTACACCTTC
CDR3aa: CASSLGQATGYTF
d_gene: TRBD1
v_gene: TRBV12-3/TRBV12-4
j_gene: TRBJ1-2
abundance: NA

CDR3nt: TGTGCCAGCAGCCCCCCTGCAGGGCCCGGAAACACCATATATTTT
CDR3aa: CASSPPAGPGNTIYF
d_gene: NA
v_gene: TRBV12-3/TRBV12-4
j_gene: TRBJ1-3
abundance: many

CDR3nt: TGTGCCAGCAGTTTCGGGGAGCAGTACTTC
CDR3aa: CASSFGEQYF
d_gene: NA
v_gene: TRBV6-1
j_gene: TRBJ2-7
abundance: few